These T cell receptor beta chains were read from a single sample in a study of blood T cell repertoires in COVID-19. Produced via immunoSEQ multiplex PCR; TCRdb's table is partial and in-frame only. The profile shows some 190,000 clones, roughly 89% of them singletons. The sequenced sample was PBMCs or T cells enriched from blood (not recorded which). These TCRs come from a woman aged 25-40 years who had been exposed to COVID-19. The CDR3 runs from the conserved cysteine through the conserved F or W. The D gene is left open where the match is weak. Clone size is given for some rows only: seen once, a few or many times, or a class if the clone is expanded.

>TRBV10-2|once|TRBD2|19|TRBJ2-5
TGCGCCAGCAGTGAGTCCTTCGGGACTAGCGGGGGTGGGGTCGAGACCCAGTACTTC
CASSESFGTSGGGVETQYF
>TRBV27|.|TRBD1|17|TRBJ1-4
TGTGCCAGCAGTCCCAATTGGGACAGCCCAACTAATGAAAAACTGTTTTTT
CASSPNWDSPTNEKLFF
>TRBV27|.|.|14|TRBJ1-5
TGTGCCAGCAGTTTACGTTCGGGAGTACAGCCCCAGCATTTT
CASSLRSGVQPQHF
>TRBV7-9|few|TRBD1|15|TRBJ2-7
TGTGCCAGCAGCCCCGGTCCAGGGGGCATCCACGAGCAGTACTTC
CASSPGPGGIHEQYF
>TRBV10-3|.|TRBD2|13|TRBJ2-7
TGTGCCATCAGTGAGGGAGCGGGGCGCGAGCAGTACTTC
CAISEGAGREQYF
>TRBV7-2|.|TRBD1|13|TRBJ2-5
TGTGCCAGCAGCCGGGACAGGGAAGAGACCCAGTACTTC
CASSRDREETQYF
>TRBV5-4|once|TRBD1|15|TRBJ2-3
TGTGCCAGCAGATATAGCGAGGGGGCAACCGATACGCAGTATTTT
CASRYSEGATDTQYF
>TRBV12-3/TRBV12-4|.|.|11|TRBJ1-4
TGTGCCAGCAGCTTTAATGAAAAACTGTTTTTT
CASSFNEKLFF
>TRBV6-5|.|.|13|TRBJ1-1
TGTGCCAGCAGCAACGGGGTGAACACTGAAGCTTTCTTT
CASSNGVNTEAFF
>TRBV7-2|few|TRBD1|15|TRBJ1-2
TGTGCCAGCAGCTTAGGACAGGGGGATCGGAATGGCTACACCTTC
CASSLGQGDRNGYTF
>TRBV11-2|.|.|12|TRBJ1-6
TGTGCCAGCAGCCAGGGTTTTTCACCCCTCCACTTT
CASSQGFSPLHF
>TRBV4-1|.|TRBD1|15|TRBJ1-5
TGCGCCAGCAGCCAAAGGGACAGGGTGGATCAGCCCCAGCATTTT
CASSQRDRVDQPQHF
>TRBV20-1|.|TRBD2|10|TRBJ2-5
TGCAGTGCGCTAGCGGTAACCCAGTACTTC
CSALAVTQYF
>TRBV5-4|.|.|13|TRBJ2-3
TGTGCCAGCAGCCAGACAGGCACAGATACGCAGTATTTT
CASSQTGTDTQYF
>TRBV7-2|once|.|13|TRBJ1-1
TGTGCCAGCAGCTTAACGGGGGACACTGAAGCTTTCTTT
CASSLTGDTEAFF
>TRBV9|.|TRBD2|18|TRBJ2-7
TGTGCCAGCAGCGTAGATATCGTGGGGGGGATCGGAGACTACGAGCAGTACTTC
CASSVDIVGGIGDYEQYF
>TRBV3-1/TRBV3-2|.|TRBD1|17|TRBJ2-2
TGTGCCAGCAGCCCGAAAAGGGGGCAGGCGGCCGGCGGGGAGCTGTTTTTT
CASSPKRGQAAGGELFF
>TRBV11-2|.|.|12|TRBJ1-6
TGTGCCAGCAGCTTAGCCCTCCCACCCCTCCACTTT
CASSLALPPLHF
>TRBV10-3|.|.|13|TRBJ1-1
TGTGCCATCAGTGACGACAGGTACACTGAAGCTTTCTTT
CAISDDRYTEAFF
>TRBV14|.|.|12|TRBJ1-1
TGTGCCAGCAGCCAAGAGTCAGGTGAAGCTTTCTTT
CASSQESGEAFF
>TRBV5-8|few|.|15|TRBJ1-4
TGTGCCAGCAGCTTGGACCAGGGAATGGGTGAAAAACTGTTTTTT
CASSLDQGMGEKLFF
>TRBV9|.|.|12|TRBJ2-3
TGTGCCAGCAGCGCCCCATCCGATACGCAGTATTTT
CASSAPSDTQYF
>TRBV6-2/TRBV6-3|.|.|16|TRBJ1-6
TGTGCCAGCAGTCCCCTCAAGACATTGAATAATTCACCCCTCCACTTT
CASSPLKTLNNSPLHF
>TRBV6-5|.|.|14|TRBJ2-7
TGTGCCAGCAGTTACTCGCCAGGGGGGTCCGAGCAGTACTTC
CASSYSPGGSEQYF
>TRBV27|.|TRBD1|16|TRBJ2-7
TGTGCCAGCAGTCCGAACGTAGGGGGCATCTCCTACGAGCAGTACTTC
CASSPNVGGISYEQYF
>TRBV2|.|TRBD1|14|TRBJ2-7
TGTGCCACGATACGAACAGGGGGCAGGTACGAGCAGTACTTC
CATIRTGGRYEQYF
>TRBV19|.|TRBD1|16|TRBJ2-2
TGTGCCAGTAGTATAGGGGGACAGGGGAGTTCGAGGGAGCTGTTTTTT
CASSIGGQGSSRELFF
>TRBV9|.|TRBD2|18|TRBJ2-7
TGTGCCAGCAGCGTAGGGGATAGCGGGGGGACCCGGACCTACGAGCAGTACTTC
CASSVGDSGGTRTYEQYF
>TRBV19|.|.|16|TRBJ1-2
TGTGCCAGTAGTAAGGCCACAGCTACAGGGATTGTTGGCTACACCTTC
CASSKATATGIVGYTF
>TRBV5-6|.|TRBD2|15|TRBJ2-7
TGTGCCAGCAGCTTTGGGACTAGCGTCCCCTACGAGCAGTACTTC
CASSFGTSVPYEQYF
>TRBV9|.|TRBD1|14|TRBJ1-2
TGTGCCAGCAGCGTTACAGGGGATAACTATGGCTACACCTTC
CASSVTGDNYGYTF
>TRBV5-4|.|TRBD1|14|TRBJ2-7
TGTGCCAGCAGCGGCAGGGACAGCCCCTACGAGCAGTACTTC
CASSGRDSPYEQYF
>TRBV6-4|.|.|14|TRBJ2-2
TGTGCCAGCTCTGTCGGGGGGAACACCGGGGAGCTGTTTTTT
CASSVGGNTGELFF
>TRBV9|.|TRBD2|13|TRBJ2-1
TGTGCCAGCAGCGGCACTAGCGGCAATGAGCAGTTCTTC
CASSGTSGNEQFF